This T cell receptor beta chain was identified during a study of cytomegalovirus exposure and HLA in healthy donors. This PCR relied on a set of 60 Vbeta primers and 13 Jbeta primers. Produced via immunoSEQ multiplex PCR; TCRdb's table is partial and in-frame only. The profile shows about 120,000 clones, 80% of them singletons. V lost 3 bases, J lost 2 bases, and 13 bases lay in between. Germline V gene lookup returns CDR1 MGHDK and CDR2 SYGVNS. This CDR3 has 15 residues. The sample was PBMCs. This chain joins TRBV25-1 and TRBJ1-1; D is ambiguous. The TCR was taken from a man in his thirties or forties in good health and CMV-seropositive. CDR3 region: CASSEWAQANTEAFF. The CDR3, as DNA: TGTGCCAGCAGTGAGTGGGCCCAAGCAAACACTGAAGCTTTCTTT.